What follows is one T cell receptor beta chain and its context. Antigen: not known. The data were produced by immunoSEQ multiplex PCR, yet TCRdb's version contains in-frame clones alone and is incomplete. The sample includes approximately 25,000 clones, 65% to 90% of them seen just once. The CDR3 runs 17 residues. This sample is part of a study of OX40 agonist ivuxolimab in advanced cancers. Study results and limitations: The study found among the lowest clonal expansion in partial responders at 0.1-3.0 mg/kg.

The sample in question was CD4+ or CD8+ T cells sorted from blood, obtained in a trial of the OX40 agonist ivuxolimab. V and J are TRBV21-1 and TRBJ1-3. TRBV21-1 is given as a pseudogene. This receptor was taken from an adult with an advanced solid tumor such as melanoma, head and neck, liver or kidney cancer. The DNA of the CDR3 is TGTGCCAGCAGCAAAATTGGTGGCGTCCTCTCTGGAAACACCATATATTTT. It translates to CASSKIGGVLSGNTIYF.